Listed below are T cell receptor beta chains from one sample, sequenced in a study of tumor and adjacent non-tumor tissue in lung cancer. From the multiplex PCR reads, TCRdb called clonotypes with MiXCR, one entry per CDR3 protein. The sample lists 81,000 or so distinct CDR3 sequences, roughly 80% seen once, with approximately 55% in the top ten. Sequencing was done on a sample of distant non-tumor lung tissue. The source is a man between 60 and 70 years old with non-small cell lung cancer. Both conserved end residues are part of each CDR3. A D gene is named only where the DNA matches it firmly. A row's size may be missing; if present it is once, few, many or a size class.

TRBD2,TRBJ2-5,TRBV4-2,NA,CASNQLAGGQETQYF,TGTGCCAGCAATCAACTAGCGGGGGGGCAAGAGACCCAGTACTTC
TRBD1,TRBJ2-3,TRBV11-3,once,CANILALGGGDTQYF,TGTGCCAACATCCTCGCTCTAGGGGGCGGGGATACGCAGTATTTT
TRBD2,TRBJ2-7,TRBV11-1,few,CASSLSPGLTYEQYF,TGTGCCAGCAGCTTGAGTCCGGGACTAACCTACGAGCAGTACTTC
TRBD1,TRBJ2-7,TRBV11-2,NA,CASSLDSGGGHDQYF,TGTGCCAGCAGCTTAGATTCAGGGGGCGGGCATGATCAGTACTTC
NA,TRBJ1-5,TRBV4-1,NA,CASSQRTSQPQHF,TGCGCCAGCAGCCAGAGGACGTCTCAGCCCCAGCATTTT
TRBD1,TRBJ1-5,TRBV30,few,CAWRGQGRGSNQPQHF,TGTGCCTGGAGAGGACAGGGGAGAGGTAGCAATCAGCCCCAGCATTTT
NA,TRBJ2-7,TRBV5-4,NA,CASNLVEGAYEQYF,TGTGCCAGCAACTTAGTGGAAGGGGCCTACGAGCAGTACTTC
NA,TRBJ2-5,TRBV11-3,NA,CANQSVTGIGAQYF,TGTGCCAATCAATCGGTCACGGGAATTGGGGCCCAGTACTTC
NA,TRBJ2-1,TRBV6-5,NA,CASRLAGGRHEQLF,TGTGCCAGCAGACTAGCAGGAGGGAGGCATGAGCAATTATTC
NA,TRBJ2-7,TRBV28,NA,CASCFDDRPYEQYF,TGTGCCAGCTGTTTCGACGACCGTCCCTACGAGCAGTACTTC
NA,TRBJ2-2,TRBV11-2,NA,CASREDGRSTGKLLF,TGTGCCAGCAGGGAAGATGGCCGAAGCACCGGGAAGCTGCTTTTT
TRBD1,TRBJ1-5,TRBV11-3,once,CASNPDRGGQPQHF,TGTGCCAGCAACCCCGACAGGGGAGGCCAGCCCCAGCATTTT
TRBD1,TRBJ2-5,TRBV20-1,many,CSASGTVETQYF,TGCAGTGCTTCCGGGACAGTAGAGACCCAGTACTTC
NA,TRBJ2-5,TRBV28,NA,CASIPQGEETQYF,TGTGCCAGCATCCCACAGGGAGAAGAGACCCAATACTTC
NA,TRBJ2-3,TRBV4-2,NA,CTSSQDSRNAQYF,TGTACCAGTAGCCAAGATTCTAGAAACGCGCAGTATTTT
NA,TRBJ1-3,TRBV12-3/TRBV12-4,NA,CAGSLDRWGSGNTIYF,TGTGCCGGCAGTTTAGACCGCTGGGGCTCTGGAAACACCATATATTTT
TRBD1,TRBJ1-2,TRBV6-1,many,CASQGQYNYGYTF,TGTGCCAGCCAGGGACAGTACAACTATGGCTACACCTTC
NA,TRBJ2-7,TRBV29-1,NA,CSVEGQRQYEQYF,TGTAGCGTTGAAGGACAGAGACAGTACGAGCAATACTTC
NA,TRBJ2-7,TRBV4-1,NA,CASSLHSDYEQYF,TGCGCCAGCAGCCTACACAGTGACTACGAGCAGTACTTC
NA,TRBJ2-5,TRBV28,NA,CASRRSQDTQYF,TGTGCCAGTCGCCGGTCCCAAGATACCCAGTACTTC
NA,TRBJ1-2,TRBV4-1,NA,CASSQDSTSFGYTF,TGCGCAAGCAGCCAGGACAGCACCTCTTTCGGCTACACCTTT
NA,TRBJ1-1,TRBV5-4,NA,CASSAGRHERGDAEAFF,TGTGCCAGCAGCGCCGGTCGACATGAACGAGGCGACGCCGAAGCTTTCTTT
NA,TRBJ2-1,TRBV7-9,many,CASSAYGDFWDNEQFF,TGTGCCAGCAGCGCGTACGGGGACTTTTGGGACAATGAGCAGTTCTTC
NA,TRBJ2-7,TRBV11-1,few,CSSSLAIRDNSYEQYF,TGTTCCAGCAGCTTAGCGATTCGTGACAACTCTTACGAGCAGTACTTC
NA,TRBJ1-5,TRBV20-1,NA,CSAKSVGVDQPQHF,TGCAGTGCTAAGTCTGTAGGGGTTGATCAACCCCAGCATTTT
NA,TRBJ2-5,TRBV5-4,once,CASMVDLYQETQNF,TGTGCCAGCATGGTTGACCTGTATCAAGAGACCCAGAACTTC
TRBD1,TRBJ2-1,TRBV11-3,NA,CVSSLGDRVDTATQFF,TGTGTTAGCAGCCTAGGGGACAGGGTGGATACGGCCACGCAGTTCTTC
NA,TRBJ2-7,TRBV29-1,NA,CRVELPDSYEQYF,TGCAGAGTTGAACTACCGGATTCCTACGAGCAGTACTTC
TRBD1,TRBJ2-6,TRBV11-2,NA,CASSLVPEDRPSRGNVLTF,TGCGCCAGCAGCTTAGTTCCAGAGGACAGGCCCTCTAGGGGCAACGTCCTGACTTTC
TRBD2,TRBJ2-7,TRBV20-1,NA,CSARLAGVYEQYF,TGCAGTGCAAGACTAGCGGGAGTCTACGAGCAGTACTTC
TRBD1,TRBJ2-1,TRBV11-2,NA,CASSQVGQVYNEQFF,TGTGCCAGCAGCCAAGTCGGACAGGTGTACAATGAGCAGTTCTTC
TRBD2,TRBJ2-4,TRBV11-1,NA,CASSHASGRAKNIQYF,TGTGCCAGCAGCCATGCTAGCGGGAGGGCCAAAAACATTCAGTACTTC
TRBD1,TRBJ2-7,TRBV7-9,NA,CTCRRTGVQQYF,TGTACCTGCAGACGGACAGGGGTCCAGCAGTACTTC
NA,TRBJ1-2,TRBV29-1,NA,CSVGHGASYDYTF,TGCAGCGTTGGACATGGGGCTAGTTATGACTACACCTTC
TRBD2,TRBJ2-7,TRBV12-3/TRBV12-4,NA,CASSLLPLAGFEHYF,TGTGCCAGCAGTTTACTCCCGCTAGCGGGATTCGAGCACTACTTC
NA,TRBJ2-4,TRBV28,NA,CASRDSSPNIQYF,TGTGCCAGCAGAGACAGTTCCCCTAACATTCAGTACTTC
TRBD2,TRBJ2-7,TRBV6-2/TRBV6-3,NA,CASNQRPGLEAPSYEQYF,TGTGCCAGCAACCAGAGGCCGGGACTAGAGGCTCCCTCCTACGAGCAGTACTTC
NA,TRBJ2-5,TRBV11-3,NA,CASSFTGEKNQYF,TGTGCCAGCAGCTTTACCGGGGAAAAGAATCAGTACTTC